What follows are 30 T cell receptor beta chains derived from one specimen sequenced in a study of OX40 agonist ivuxolimab in advanced cancers. TCRdb's copy holds only in-frame clones and misses some; the assay was immunoSEQ multiplex PCR. The data contain approximately 35,000 clones, 74% of them seen just once; the ten biggest clones take up around an eighth. This material consisted of CD4+ or CD8+ T cells sorted from blood, taken in a trial of the OX40 agonist ivuxolimab. These receptors were collected from an adult with an advanced solid tumor such as melanoma, head and neck, liver or kidney cancer.

In the case of this clone: Additional DNA sequences in this sample encode the identical CDR3. This chain joins TRBV7-2 and TRBJ2-7; 10 nucleotides align to TRBD2. The J segment lost 0 bases and the V segment lost 5 bases, leaving 4 bases of the junction unmatched. The germline V gene encodes CDR1 SGHTA and CDR2 FQGNSA. The CDR3 consists of 15 residues. The CDR3 region has the DNA TGTGCCAGCAGCCTTAGCGGGGGGAGCTCCTACGAGCAGTACGTC. This translates into CASSLSGGSSYEQYV.

The table lists this clone with a count of one. CDR3 sequence: CASSRGTGERQPQHF. DNA for the CDR3: TGTGCCAGCAGCCGGGGAACAGGGGAACGGCAGCCCCAGCATTTT. This chain uses TRBV4-2 with TRBJ1-5; 7 bases line up with TRBD1. Looked up from germline, CDR1 is LGHNA and CDR2 is YNFKEQ. Germline trimming cut 4 bases from V and 7 bases from J; bases unmatched to any gene: 10. CDR3 length: 15 residues.

J is TRBJ1-2 and V is TRBV7-2; no definite D call. Trimming cost V 2 bases and J 10 bases, with 14 bases left between them. Looked up from germline, CDR1 is SGHTA and CDR2 is FQGNSA. The CDR3 loop spans 13 amino acids. The CDR3 is CASSLLQTMVYTF. The CDR3 DNA reads TGTGCCAGCAGCTTATTACAGACCATGGTCTACACCTTC.

The rearrangement joins TRBV29-1 to TRBJ1-1, with a possible D match to TRBD1 (5 bases). Trimming cost V 7 bases and J 6 bases, with 12 bases left between them. The CDR3 consists of 11 residues. Per germline, CDR1 SQVTM and CDR2 ANQGSEA. The CDR3 nucleotides are TGCAGCGGGGGGGACGGGGCTGAAGCTTTCTTT. This sequence encodes CSGGDGAEAFF.

CDR3 sequence reads: CASSVSGGAREQFF. The DNA of the CDR3 is TGTGCCAGCAGCGTTAGCGGGGGGGCCCGTGAGCAGTTCTTC. The J gene is TRBJ2-1, the V gene TRBV9, with 11 bases that match TRBD2. The V and J ends lost 2 bases and 9 bases, in that order; junction bases with no gene match: 4. The CDR3 contains 14 residues. Per germline, CDR1 SGDLS and CDR2 YYNGEE.

V gene TRBV5-1 combines with J gene TRBJ1-1, with D perhaps matching TRBD1 (6 bases). Germline V gene lookup returns CDR1 SGHRS and CDR2 YFSETQ. The CDR3 totals 15 residues. Trimming cost V 0 bases and J 5 bases, with 14 bases left between them. The CDR3 protein is CASSLEGGTRTEAFF. The DNA for the CDR3 is TGCGCCAGCAGCTTGGAAGGGGGAACCCGTACTGAAGCTTTCTTT.

V usage is TRBV2 and J usage is TRBJ1-5; no firm D call. V lost 3 bases and J 2 bases, leaving 11 bases between the germline ends. The CDR3 is made up of 15 amino acids. Germline V gene data show CDR1 as SNHLY and CDR2 as FYNNEI. CDR3 nucleotides: TGTGCCAGCAGTGAGGACCCCTGGGGCAATCAGCCCCAGCATTTT. It encodes CASSEDPWGNQPQHF.

V usage is TRBV6-1 and J usage is TRBJ1-2; D uncertain. The germline V and J ends were trimmed by 2 bases and 7 bases, with 17 bases remaining between them. CDR3 length equals 15 residues. In germline, CDR1 is MNHNS, CDR2 SASEGT. The CDR3 spells CASSENGMLRSGYTF. Here the CDR3 DNA reads TGTGCCAGCAGTGAAAACGGGATGTTGAGGAGTGGCTACACCTTC.

The chain has TRBV7-9 and TRBJ2-3; the D gene is possibly TRBD2 (5 bases). Trimming removed 1 base at V and 6 bases at J, with 23 bases between. This CDR3 has 18 residues. Per the germline V gene, CDR1 is SEHNR and CDR2 is FQNEAQ (reference sequence). The CDR3 protein is CASSLVTLEDLRGDTQYF. CDR3 nucleotides: TGTGCCAGCAGCTTAGTTACCTTGGAGGACCTTAGAGGGGATACGCAGTATTTT.

The chain joins TRBV7-9 to TRBJ2-3; 11 bases are shared with TRBD1. CDR1 is SEHNR, CDR2 FQNEAQ, per germline (reference sequence). V dropped 4 bases and J dropped 4; count of bases not matched to a gene: 4. The CDR3 contains 15 residues. The CDR3 nucleotides are TGTGCCAGCAGCTCTCGGGACAGGGGGGCAGATACGCAGTATTTT. Protein product: CASSSRDRGADTQYF.

With regard to this clone: This may be a read error: a much more frequent sequence differs by one nucleotide. This CDR3 is also generated by other DNA sequences in the sample. The chain has TRBV5-6 and TRBJ2-4; unclear D gene. Per germline, CDR1 SGHDT and CDR2 YYEEEE. Trimming stripped 2 bases from V and 1 base from J, with 7 bases between. This CDR3 spans 14 amino acids. DNA of the CDR3: TGTGCCAGCAGCTTAGTACTGGCCAAAAACATTCAGTACTTC. Amino acid sequence: CASSLVLAKNIQYF.

This chain connects TRBV6-5 to TRBJ1-2; D perhaps matches TRBD1 (6 bases). The V end lost 5 bases, the J end lost 6 bases, and 16 bases lay between the germline ends. The CDR3 length is 14 residues. The germline CDR1 and CDR2 sequences are MNHEY and SVGAGI. The CDR3 is CASSEGPGAHGYTF. CDR3 in DNA: TGTGCCAGCAGTGAAGGGCCGGGGGCTCATGGCTACACCTTC.

The chain combines TRBV23-1 with TRBJ1-5; no reliable D call. TRBV23-1 is treated as an ORF (open reading frame) with a function not yet certain. The CDR3 loop spans 14 amino acids. The V end was cut by 2 bases, the J end by 6 bases, with 11 bases between. Here the CDR3 DNA reads TGCGCCAGCAGTCAAACTACTTGGGGTCAGCCCCAGCATTTT. Translating gives CASSQTTWGQPQHF.

The rearrangement uses TRBV18 and TRBJ1-2; possibly TRBD1 for D (5 bases). From germline, CDR1 is KGHSH and CDR2 LQKENI. This CDR3 spans 14 amino acids. V lost 6 bases to trimming and J lost 3 bases, with 14 bases between them. The CDR3 nucleotides read TGTGCCAGCTCCACCCAAGACAGCCACTATGGCTACACCTTC. Amino acid sequence: CASSTQDSHYGYTF.

The chain uses TRBV25-1 and TRBJ2-1, with D unresolved. The V gene lost 1 base and the J gene lost 0 bases, with 7 bases spanning the gap. The CDR3 has 15 residues. Germline V gene data show CDR1 as MGHDK and CDR2 as SYGVNS. In DNA, the CDR3 is TGTGCCAGCAGTGAATTCTTAAGCTCCTACAATGAGCAGTTCTTC. The encoded protein is CASSEFLSSYNEQFF.

This clone has a handful of counts. The rearrangement links TRBV19 to TRBJ2-3; no reliable D call. The CDR3 has 16 residues. Trimming cost V 7 bases and J 0 bases, with 17 bases left between them. Germline V CDR1 and CDR2: LNHDA, SQIVND (reference sequence). CDR3 region: CASNLAGELSTDTQYF. The CDR3 region has the DNA TGTGCCAGTAATTTGGCAGGCGAGCTTAGCACAGATACGCAGTATTTT.

The chain recombines TRBV9 with TRBJ2-2; TRBD2 aligns across 7 bases. V gave up 6 bases and J gave up 1 base; unmatched junction bases: 15. This CDR3 has 18 residues. The V gene's germline CDR1 is SGDLS and CDR2 YYNGEE. The DNA of the CDR3 is TGTGCCAGCAACCAGCCCGCGGGGGAAAAAAGGAACACCGGGGAGCTGTTTTTT. This sequence encodes CASNQPAGEKRNTGELFF.

This clone was recorded many times. This chain uses TRBV9 with TRBJ2-7; the match to TRBD2 covers 7 bases. The CDR3 length is 15 residues. With 3 bases clipped from V and 3 bases from J, the junction kept 9 bases outside the gene matches. CDR1 SGDLS and CDR2 YYNGEE come from the germline V gene. The CDR3 nucleotides are TGTGCCAGCAGCGCCACGGGGGGAGCTTACTACGAGCAGTACTTC. Amino acid sequence: CASSATGGAYYEQYF.

This sequence joins TRBV2 and TRBJ1-5; the match to TRBD1 covers 7 bases. V gave up 6 bases and J gave up 7 bases; unmatched junction bases: 12. Germline assignment: CDR1 SNHLY and CDR2 FYNNEI. There are 15 residues in the CDR3. The CDR3: CASSVRQGSGQPQHF. Written as DNA, the CDR3 is TGTGCCAGCAGCGTTCGACAGGGATCAGGGCAGCCCCAGCATTTT.

This chain links TRBV7-6 with TRBJ2-6; D unresolved. The germline V and J ends were trimmed by 2 bases and 2 bases, with 7 bases remaining between them. Per germline, CDR1 SGHVS and CDR2 FNYEAQ. CDR3 size: 15 residues. The CDR3 loop is CASSLSGPGANVLTF. The CDR3 DNA reads TGTGCCAGCAGCTTATCAGGCCCTGGGGCCAACGTCCTGACTTTC.

Note on this clone: One junction end disagrees with the germline gene, perhaps due to a read error. The V and J genes are TRBV5-4 and TRBJ1-6; D remains unclear. CDR3 length: 15 residues. Germline loops: CDR1 SGHNT, CDR2 YYREEE (reference sequence). CDR3 nucleotide sequence: TGTGCCAGCAGTTTGGCTCCAGACTATAATTCACCCCTCCACTTT. Translated, it gives CASSLAPDYNSPLHF.

This rearrangement joins TRBV6-5 to TRBJ2-1; 8 nucleotides line up with TRBD2. V lost 7 bases and J lost 8; bases outside the gene matches: 7. The CDR3 is 13 residues long. Per germline, CDR1 MNHEY and CDR2 SVGAGI. CDR3 sequence: CASTRGGGDEQFF. The CDR3 region has the DNA TGTGCCAGCACCCGGGGGGGTGGCGATGAGCAGTTCTTC.

The chain links TRBV2 to TRBJ1-5, with D unresolved. The CDR3 has 13 amino acids. In germline, CDR1 is SNHLY, CDR2 FYNNEI. Trimming took 6 bases from V and 9 from J, leaving 15 bases between them. The CDR3 reads CASRDPTERPQHF. For the CDR3, the DNA is TGTGCCAGCAGGGATCCAACTGAGAGGCCCCAGCATTTT.

The V call is TRBV9, the J call TRBJ2-7; D possibly matches TRBD1 or TRBD2 (5 bases each). CDR3 size: 13 residues. The V end lost 0 bases, the J end lost 4 bases, and 8 bases lay between the germline ends. CDR1 is SGDLS and CDR2 is YYNGEE in the germline V gene. CDR3 sequence: CASSVGDGYEQYF. The CDR3, as DNA: TGTGCCAGCAGCGTAGGGGACGGGTACGAGCAGTACTTC. The full variable domain, in which reference TRBV9 and TRBJ2-7 provide the parts outside the CDR3, is DSGVTQTPKHLITATGQRVTLRCSPRSGDLSVYWYQQSLDQGLQFLIQYYNGEERAKGNILERFSAQQFPDLHSELNLSSLELGDSALYFCASSVGDGYEQYFGPGTRLTVT.

This clone was found a few times. The rearrangement links TRBV10-3 to TRBJ2-5; D is uncertain. The V gene's germline CDR1 is ENHRY and CDR2 SYGVKD. With 2 bases removed from V and 2 bases from J, the gap between germline ends came to 6 bases. This CDR3 is built from 13 residues. The CDR3 spells CAISERRQETQYF. The CDR3 nucleotides read TGTGCCATCAGTGAGAGGAGACAAGAGACCCAGTACTTC.

This rearrangement joins TRBV5-1 to TRBJ1-4; D not resolved. Trimming took 2 bases from V and 6 from J, leaving 11 bases between them. Per germline, CDR1 SGHRS and CDR2 YFSETQ. The CDR3 consists of 14 residues. The CDR3 is CASSFSFGDEKLFF. DNA of the CDR3: TGCGCCAGCAGCTTCTCCTTTGGTGATGAAAAACTGTTTTTT.

This clone was recorded only once. This sequence joins TRBV6-5 and TRBJ1-3; 9 nucleotides match TRBD1. The germline V gene has CDR1 MNHEY and CDR2 SVGAGI. The junction had 5 bases not matched to a gene; V was cut back by 6 bases and J by 5 bases. The length of the CDR3 is 14 residues. The CDR3 protein is CASRGQGLRNTIYF. CDR3 nucleotide sequence: TGTGCCAGCAGGGGACAGGGTCTTCGAAACACCATATATTTT.

The chain uses TRBV5-1 and TRBJ2-7; 8 positions agree with TRBD1. The CDR3 has 14 amino acids. V lost 1 base to trimming and J lost 6 bases; unmatched junction nucleotides: 6. CDR1 SGHRS and CDR2 YFSETQ come from the germline V gene. CDR3 sequence: CASSLSPDRGEQYV. DNA of the CDR3: TGCGCCAGCAGCTTGTCCCCCGACAGGGGCGAGCAGTACGTC.

J is TRBJ1-1 and V is TRBV2; tentative D call: TRBD1 (5 bases). The CDR3 is made up of 14 amino acids. CDR1 is SNHLY, CDR2 FYNNEI, per germline. V lost 7 bases and J 5 bases, leaving 17 bases between the germline ends. The CDR3 DNA reads TGTGCCAGCAATCCACGGGGGGGAAGGACTGAAGCTTTCTTT. Translating it yields CASNPRGGRTEAFF.

This clone was detected only a few times. The chain's CDR3 is CASSLVGTGTSPLHF. The CDR3 nucleotides are TGTGCCAGCAGCTTAGTTGGGACAGGGACTTCACCCCTCCACTTT. This sequence joins TRBV7-8 and TRBJ1-6; 9 nucleotides line up with TRBD1. J was trimmed by 9 bases and V by 1 base; bases with no gene match: 4. The CDR3 is 15 residues long. Germline-derived CDR1 and CDR2 are SGHVS and FQNEAQ.